This T cell receptor beta chain was captured by sequencing in a study of T cell responses to AZD1222 COVID-19 vaccine. Study-wide results and limits: The span of vaccine-associated CD4 TCRs extended across spike, with dominance at 160-218 and 743-854.

Some clones are missing from TCRdb's copy, which holds only in-frame ones; the method was immunoSEQ multiplex PCR. The sample has about 150,000 clones; roughly 87% are singletons. Second-dose intervals of approximately 4 or approximately 12 weeks were pooled. This CDR3 contains 11 residues. Germline CDR1 is SQVTM and CDR2 is ANQGSEA. V dropped 7 bases and J dropped 6 bases, with 12 bases sitting between them. Worth noting for this clone: Its specificity is not known.

J is TRBJ1-1 and V is TRBV29-1; D is ambiguous. This receptor was taken from an adult who received the AZD1222 COVID-19 vaccine. The source material was peripheral blood, sampled 28 days after the second AZD1222 dose. The CDR3 DNA follows: TGCAGCGCGGCAGGACCCCCTGAAGCTTTCTTT. It codes for CSAAGPPEAFF.